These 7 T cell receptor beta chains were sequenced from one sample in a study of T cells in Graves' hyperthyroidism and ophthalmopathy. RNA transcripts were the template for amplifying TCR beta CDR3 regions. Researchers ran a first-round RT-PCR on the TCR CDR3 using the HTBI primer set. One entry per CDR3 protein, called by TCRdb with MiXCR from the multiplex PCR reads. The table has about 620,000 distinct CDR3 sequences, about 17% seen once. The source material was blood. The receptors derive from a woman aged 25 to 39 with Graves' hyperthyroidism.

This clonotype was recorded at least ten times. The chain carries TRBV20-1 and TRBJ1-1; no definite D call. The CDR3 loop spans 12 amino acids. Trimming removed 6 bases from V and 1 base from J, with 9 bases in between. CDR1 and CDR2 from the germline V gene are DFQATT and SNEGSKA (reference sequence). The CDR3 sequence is CSAPDGNTEAFF. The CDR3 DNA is TGCAGTGCGCCCGATGGGAACACTGAAGCTTTCTTT.

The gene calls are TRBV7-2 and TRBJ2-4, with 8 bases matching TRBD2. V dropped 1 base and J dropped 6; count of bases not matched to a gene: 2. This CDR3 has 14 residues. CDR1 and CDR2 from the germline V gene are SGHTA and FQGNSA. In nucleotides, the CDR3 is TGTGCCAGCAGCTTAGTCACTAGCGGAAACATTCAGTACTTC. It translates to CASSLVTSGNIQYF.

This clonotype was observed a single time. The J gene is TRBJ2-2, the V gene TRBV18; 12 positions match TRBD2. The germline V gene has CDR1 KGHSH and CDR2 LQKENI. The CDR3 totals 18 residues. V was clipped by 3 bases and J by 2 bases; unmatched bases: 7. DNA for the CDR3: TGTGCCAGCTCACCTTGTTCTAGCGGGAGGGCAAACACCGGGGAGCTGTTTTTT. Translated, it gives CASSPCSSGRANTGELFF.

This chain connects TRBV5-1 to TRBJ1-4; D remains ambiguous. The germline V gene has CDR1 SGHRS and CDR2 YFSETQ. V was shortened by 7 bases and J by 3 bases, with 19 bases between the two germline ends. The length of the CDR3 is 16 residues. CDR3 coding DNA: TGCGCCAGCCGTCTGGGGAGGTGGAAGGCTAATGAAAAACTGTTTTTT. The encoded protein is CASRLGRWKANEKLFF.

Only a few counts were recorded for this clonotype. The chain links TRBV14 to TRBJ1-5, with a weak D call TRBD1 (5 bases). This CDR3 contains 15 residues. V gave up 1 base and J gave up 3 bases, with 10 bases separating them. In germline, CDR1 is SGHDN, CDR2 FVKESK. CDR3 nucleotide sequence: TGTGCCAGCAGCCAAGGGGGGACGGTCAATCAGCCCCAGCATTTT. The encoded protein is CASSQGGTVNQPQHF.

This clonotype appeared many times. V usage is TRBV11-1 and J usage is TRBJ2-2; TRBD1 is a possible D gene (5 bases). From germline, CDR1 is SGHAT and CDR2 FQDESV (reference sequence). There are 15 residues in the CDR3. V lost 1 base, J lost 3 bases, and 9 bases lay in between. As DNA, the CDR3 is TGTGCCAGCAGCTTAGGCACAGGTTACACCGGGGAGCTGTTTTTT. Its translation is CASSLGTGYTGELFF.

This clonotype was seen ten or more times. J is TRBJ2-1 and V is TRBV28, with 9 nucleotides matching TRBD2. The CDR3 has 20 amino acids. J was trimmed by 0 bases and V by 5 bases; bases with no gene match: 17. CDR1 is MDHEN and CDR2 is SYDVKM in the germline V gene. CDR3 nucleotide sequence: TGTGCCAGCAGTCCCCGGGCGAGCGGGAGGAGGCGGAGCTCCTACAATGAGCAGTTCTTC. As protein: CASSPRASGRRRSSYNEQFF. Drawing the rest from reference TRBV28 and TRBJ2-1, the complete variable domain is DVKVTQSSRYLVKRTGEKVFLECVQDMDHENMFWYRQDPGLGLRLIYFSYDVKMKEKGDIPEGYSVSREKKERFSLILESASTNQTSMYLCASSPRASGRRRSSYNEQFFGPGTRLTVL.